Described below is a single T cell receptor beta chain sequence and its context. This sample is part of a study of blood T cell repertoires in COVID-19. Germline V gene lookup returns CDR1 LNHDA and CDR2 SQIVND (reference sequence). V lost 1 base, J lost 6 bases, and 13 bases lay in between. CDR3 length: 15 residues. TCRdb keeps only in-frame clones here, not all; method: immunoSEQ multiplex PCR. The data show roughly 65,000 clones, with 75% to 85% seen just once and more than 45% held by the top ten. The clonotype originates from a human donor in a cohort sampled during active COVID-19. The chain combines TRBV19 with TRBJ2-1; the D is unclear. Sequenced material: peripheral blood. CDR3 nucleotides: TGTGCCAGTAGTATAGGAGGAATAGGAAGCAATGAGCAGTTCTTC. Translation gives CASSIGGIGSNEQFF.